This is a list of T cell receptor beta chains from one sample in a study of blood T cell repertoires in COVID-19. Generated by immunoSEQ multiplex PCR, the TCRdb table keeps only in-frame clones and is missing some. The table has 300,000 or so clones, more than 85% seen once. Specimen: PBMCs or T cells enriched from blood (not recorded which). These receptors were taken from a woman aged 25-40 years who had recovered from COVID-19. Each CDR3 is given with its conserved first and last residue. D genes are given only for firm matches. For some rows the clone size is stated as once, few or many, or as a class when expanded; others skip it.

v_gene	j_gene	d_gene	abundance	CDR3aa	CDR3nt
TRBV28	TRBJ2-2	TRBD1	NA	CASSLLLTGGSSGELFF	TGTGCCAGCAGTCTCCTTCTGACAGGGGGATCATCCGGGGAGCTGTTTTTT
TRBV28	TRBJ2-3	TRBD1	NA	CASSQPGQGADTQYF	TGTGCCAGCAGTCAACCGGGACAGGGGGCAGATACGCAGTATTTT
TRBV6-5	TRBJ2-7	TRBD1	NA	CASSYFEGQGEQYF	TGTGCCAGCAGTTACTTCGAGGGACAGGGCGAGCAGTACTTC
TRBV6-5	TRBJ1-3	NA	NA	CASSRQASGNTIYF	TGTGCCAGCAGTCGACAGGCATCTGGAAACACCATATATTTT
TRBV11-2	TRBJ2-2	TRBD1	few	CASSSILGTGRTGELFF	TGTGCCAGCAGCTCCATTCTGGGGACAGGGAGGACCGGGGAGCTGTTTTTT
TRBV4-2	TRBJ2-5	NA	few	CASSQDTGVGQYF	TGTGCCAGCAGCCAAGATACGGGAGTGGGCCAGTACTTC
TRBV7-6	TRBJ2-1	NA	NA	CASSSENEQFF	TGTGCCAGCAGCTCGGAGAATGAGCAGTTCTTC
TRBV30	TRBJ1-1	NA	NA	CAVRGGGSTEAFF	TGTGCCGTCCGCGGGGGAGGTAGCACTGAAGCTTTCTTT
TRBV2	TRBJ2-6	TRBD1	once	CARTGGKSGANVLTF	TGTGCCAGGACAGGGGGGAAGTCTGGGGCCAACGTCCTGACTTTC
TRBV7-9	TRBJ2-1	TRBD2	NA	CASSPIAGGPRSYNEQFF	TGTGCCAGCAGCCCGATAGCGGGGGGGCCACGGTCCTACAATGAGCAGTTCTTC
TRBV24-1	TRBJ2-1	TRBD2	once	CATSDPGGGSYNEQFF	TGTGCCACCAGTGATCCCGGGGGGGGCTCCTACAATGAGCAGTTCTTC
TRBV29-1	TRBJ2-1	NA	NA	CSVEEIQGIGEQFF	TGCAGCGTTGAAGAGATCCAGGGAATCGGTGAGCAGTTCTTC
TRBV2	TRBJ2-4	TRBD2	NA	CASSEGTSGGRWALAKNIQYF	TGTGCCAGCAGTGAAGGGACTAGCGGGGGAAGGTGGGCCTTAGCCAAAAACATTCAGTACTTC
TRBV3-1/TRBV3-2	TRBJ1-3	NA	NA	CASSQDFGRGNTIYF	TGTGCCAGCAGCCAAGATTTCGGTCGGGGAAACACCATATATTTT
TRBV7-2	TRBJ1-2	NA	NA	CASSLWGHTPDGYTF	TGTGCCAGCAGCTTATGGGGACACACGCCCGATGGCTACACCTTC
TRBV11-2	TRBJ2-7	NA	few	CASSLGLSGSYEQYF	TGTGCCAGCAGCTTAGGACTCTCCGGGTCCTACGAGCAGTACTTC
TRBV3-1/TRBV3-2	TRBJ1-6	NA	NA	CASSQEHPRERCNSPLHF	TGTGCCAGCAGCCAAGAACACCCAAGGGAGCGGTGTAATTCACCCCTCCACTTT
TRBV6-2/TRBV6-3	TRBJ1-2	TRBD1	few	CASSYPGQGRTYYGYTF	TGTGCCAGCAGTTACCCGGGACAGGGACGAACCTACTATGGCTACACCTTC
TRBV5-6	TRBJ1-5	TRBD1	NA	CASSWGQGLDQPQHF	TGTGCCAGCAGCTGGGGACAGGGGTTAGATCAGCCCCAGCATTTT
TRBV21-1	TRBJ2-5	NA	NA	CASGRRREAQETQYF	TGTGCCAGCGGTCGGAGGAGGGAGGCACAAGAGACCCAGTACTTC
TRBV6-5	TRBJ2-3	NA	NA	CASSYGFSGTDTQYF	TGTGCCAGCAGTTATGGTTTCTCCGGGACAGATACGCAGTATTTT
TRBV7-9	TRBJ1-1	NA	NA	CASSLNPGGTEAFF	TGTGCCAGCAGCTTAAATCCGGGAGGCACTGAAGCTTTCTTT
TRBV7-6	TRBJ1-1	TRBD1	NA	CASSLVGTGANTEAFF	TGTGCCAGCAGCTTAGTAGGGACAGGAGCCAACACTGAAGCTTTCTTT
TRBV28	TRBJ1-1	TRBD1	NA	CASSSGQQNTEAFF	TGTGCCAGCAGTTCGGGACAGCAGAACACTGAAGCTTTCTTT
TRBV6-6	TRBJ2-3	NA	NA	CASSFGTISTDTQYF	TGTGCCAGCAGTTTTGGGACAATTAGCACAGATACGCAGTATTTT
TRBV7-2	TRBJ1-5	NA	NA	CASSPSAGSNQPQHF	TGTGCCAGCAGCCCTTCCGCAGGGAGCAATCAGCCCCAGCATTTT
TRBV7-2	TRBJ1-6	NA	NA	CASSLAAGFYNSPLHF	TGTGCCAGCAGCTTAGCCGCGGGGTTCTATAATTCACCCCTCCACTTT
TRBV27	TRBJ1-2	NA	NA	CASIGGGQEGYTF	TGTGCCAGCATTGGGGGCGGCCAGGAGGGCTACACCTTC
TRBV27	TRBJ1-6	NA	NA	CASSFDRSSSYNSPLHF	TGTGCCAGCAGCTTTGACAGGTCCAGCTCCTATAATTCACCCCTCCACTTT
TRBV2	TRBJ1-5	NA	NA	CASSFSTGHNQPQHF	TGTGCCAGCAGTTTCAGTACAGGGCACAATCAGCCCCAGCATTTT